This T cell receptor beta chain was found in a study of blood T cells in healthy people across ages. Points from the study as a whole: Considered underestimates were the diversity estimates obtained from one million T cells.

Approximately 9 milliliters was the volume of peripheral blood drawn from each donor. Total RNA, at least 5 micrograms per sample, was extracted from PBMCs. Sample-barcoded 5' priming and a J-beta primer mix drove a second PCR of about 6 to 12 cycles. The yield of each sample was at least 2.5 million CDR3-containing paired-end reads. Using its own MiXCR run on the 5' RACE reads, TCRdb lists one record per CDR3 protein. The data show 650,000 to 1,000,000 distinct CDR3 sequences, roughly 34% seen once. With respect to this clonotype: Its target is unknown.

V was pared by 7 bases and J by 7 bases, with 27 bases between. Germline values: CDR1 SGHDT, CDR2 YYEEEE. The CDR3 extends over 16 amino acids. V gene TRBV5-6 combines with J gene TRBJ2-7; a weak D match, TRBD2 (5 bases). The TCR comes from a man younger than 35 in good health. The sample was blood. The CDR3: CASGRGSWGVRNEQYF. CDR3 DNA: TGTGCCAGCGGCCGAGGAAGTTGGGGAGTCAGGAATGAGCAGTACTTC.